Presented here are 32 T cell receptor beta chains from one specimen sequenced in a study of technical replicates of blood from a handful of donors. Produced via immunoSEQ multiplex PCR; TCRdb's table is partial and in-frame only. This table holds under 100,000 clones, approximately 97% found once. Material: T cells isolated from PBMCs. Receptor source: a human donor in good health.

The chain carries TRBV4-2 and TRBJ1-2; 7 positions agree with TRBD1. V was pared by 2 bases and J by 4 bases, with 7 bases of the junction left unmatched. Looked up from germline, CDR1 is LGHNA and CDR2 is YNFKEQ. CDR3 length: 15 amino acids. CDR3 nucleotides: TGTGCCAGCAGCCAAACATTCAGGGGGACCTATGGCTACACCTTC. Its protein product is CASSQTFRGTYGYTF.

The chain employs TRBV27 and TRBJ1-1; TRBD1 is a possible D gene (5 bases). Germline values: CDR1 MNHEY, CDR2 SMNVEV (reference sequence). The CDR3 extends over 12 amino acids. Deletions cut 6 bases from V and 0 bases from J, with 5 bases between. The CDR3 DNA reads as TGTGCCAGCAGGGGGCTGAACACTGAAGCTTTCTTT. It specifies CASRGLNTEAFF.

The chain carries TRBV7-6 and TRBJ2-5; possible D gene TRBD1, 5 bases. Per the germline V gene, CDR1 is SGHVS and CDR2 is FNYEAQ. The CDR3 contains 15 residues. Between the trimmed V and J ends, which lost 1 base and 0 bases, there was a span of 9 bases. The CDR3 DNA follows: TGTGCCAGCAGCTTAGGGCCAGGGTACCAAGAGACCCAGTACTTC. Translation: CASSLGPGYQETQYF.

The rearrangement joins TRBV19 to TRBJ1-2; D possibly corresponds to TRBD1 (6 bases). In germline, CDR1 is LNHDA, CDR2 SQIVND (reference sequence). CDR3 length: 14 residues. V was pared by 11 bases and J by 6 bases, with 22 bases between. CDR3: CASQSRKRGNGYTF. Here the CDR3 DNA reads TGTGCCTCACAATCGCGTAAGAGGGGGAATGGCTACACCTTC.

The V call is TRBV7-9, the J call TRBJ1-5; D might be TRBD1 (5 bases). Trimming cost V 2 bases and J 4 bases, with 9 bases left between them. Germline V gives CDR1 SEHNR, CDR2 FQNEAQ (reference sequence). This CDR3 has 14 amino acids. CDR3 DNA sequence: TGTGCCAGCAGCTTAAAAGGGGTGAATCAGCCCCAGCATTTT. It yields the protein CASSLKGVNQPQHF.

The chain has TRBV9 and TRBJ1-1; perhaps TRBD1 as D (6 bases). The CDR3 spans 13 residues. V was shortened by 3 bases and J by 4 bases, with 10 bases between the two germline ends. From germline, CDR1 is SGDLS and CDR2 YYNGEE. The CDR3 sequence: CASSDLQGTEAFF. DNA of the CDR3: TGTGCCAGCAGCGATTTACAGGGCACTGAAGCTTTCTTT.

The count of this clone is one. DNA for the CDR3: TGTGCCAGCAACGAGGGGAACACTGAAGCTTTCTTT. Translated, it gives CASNEGNTEAFF. The gene calls are TRBV6-6 and TRBJ1-1; D is unclear. Germline CDR1 reads MNHNY; CDR2 reads SVGAGI (reference sequence). V lost 7 bases and J 1 base, leaving 7 bases between the germline ends. The CDR3 loop spans 12 amino acids.

The CDR3 sequence: CASSPTGGNTEAFF. DNA for the CDR3: TGTGCCAGCAGTCCCACCGGGGGAAACACTGAAGCTTTCTTT. The rearrangement links TRBV9 to TRBJ1-1; D may be TRBD1 (5 bases). Per germline, CDR1 SGDLS and CDR2 YYNGEE. Trimming stripped 5 bases from V and 2 bases from J, with 13 bases between. This CDR3 region has 14 residues.

The CDR3 spells CASSLSASGRDDIQYF. The DNA of the CDR3 is TGTGCCAGCAGTTTAAGCGCTAGCGGGAGGGATGACATTCAGTACTTC. The chain recombines TRBV27 with TRBJ2-4, with 12 bases identical to TRBD2. Germline V CDR1 and CDR2: MNHEY, SMNVEV (reference sequence). Trimming removed 2 bases from V and 8 bases from J; junction bases left unmatched: 7. This CDR3 is built from 16 residues.

The chain joins TRBV27 to TRBJ2-2, with 11 positions matching TRBD1. Germline V gene sequence: CDR1 MNHEY, CDR2 SMNVEV (reference sequence). This CDR3 has 14 residues. The V gene end was trimmed by 5 bases and the J gene end by 7 bases; junction bases not matched to a gene: 3. The CDR3 sequence is CASSRTGGNGELFF. The CDR3 DNA is TGTGCCAGCAGTAGGACAGGGGGCAACGGGGAGCTGTTTTTT.

The chain uses TRBV5-4 and TRBJ2-1; 9 nucleotides match TRBD1. CDR3 size: 15 residues. Germline CDR1 is SGHNT and CDR2 is YYREEE (reference sequence). With 3 bases clipped from V and 10 bases from J, the junction kept 11 bases outside the gene matches. CDR3: CASSSRDRALGEQFF. The CDR3 nucleotides are TGTGCCAGCAGCTCCCGGGACAGGGCCCTGGGGGAGCAGTTCTTC.

J is TRBJ1-4 and V is TRBV6-1; D may be TRBD1 (6 bases). Trimming removed 3 bases from V and 2 bases from J, with 7 bases in between. This CDR3 comprises 14 residues. Germline-derived CDR1 and CDR2 are MNHNS and SASEGT. The CDR3 DNA sequence: TGTGCCAGCAGTGAGCAGGGGACTAATGAAAAACTGTTTTTT. Residues: CASSEQGTNEKLFF.

The chain is built from TRBV11-3 and TRBJ2-2, with a possible D match to TRBD2 (5 bases). This CDR3 comprises 14 residues. CDR1 and CDR2 (germline): SGHNT, YENEEA. The V end lost 4 bases, the J end lost 4 bases, and 10 bases lay between the germline ends. CDR3 bases: TGTGCCAGCAGCTCGGAGCGGCGCACCGGGGAGCTGTTTTTT. Translation: CASSSERRTGELFF.

The chain links TRBV28 to TRBJ2-5, with a tentative D call TRBD1 (6 bases). The length of the CDR3 is 15 residues. V lost 3 bases and J 5 bases, leaving 16 bases between the germline ends. CDR1 is MDHEN and CDR2 is SYDVKM in the germline V gene. The CDR3 loop reads CASSLPGHGWETQYF. CDR3 nucleotide sequence: TGTGCCAGCAGTTTGCCGGGACATGGATGGGAGACCCAGTACTTC.

V gene TRBV4-3 combines with J gene TRBJ1-3, with D unresolved. The CDR3 consists of 15 residues. V was pared by 5 bases and J by 1 base, with 12 bases between. Germline CDR1 LGHNA, CDR2 YSLEER. The CDR3 DNA sequence: TGCGCCAGCAGCTCCCGGGTTGGTTCTGGAAACACCATATATTTT. This gives the protein CASSSRVGSGNTIYF.

This chain connects TRBV11-2 to TRBJ2-4; weak D call: TRBD2 (6 bases). The CDR3 covers 14 residues. Per germline, CDR1 SGHAT and CDR2 FQNNGV. V shed 4 bases and J shed 7 bases, with 14 bases lying between them. The CDR3, as DNA: TGTGCCAGCAGCTCCTTCGGGAGTGCGAACATTCAGTACTTC. This translates into CASSSFGSANIQYF.

V usage is TRBV10-2 and J usage is TRBJ1-5; the D is unclear. This CDR3 comprises 14 residues. With 4 bases removed from V and 0 bases from J, the gap between germline ends came to 7 bases. In germline, CDR1 is WSHSY, CDR2 SAAADI. CDR3 nucleotides: TGCGCCAGCAGTGGTCAGAATAGCAATCAGCCCCAGCATTTT. It codes for CASSGQNSNQPQHF.

The chain combines TRBV28 with TRBJ2-7; the match to TRBD1 covers 7 bases. The CDR3 spans 14 residues. Per germline, CDR1 MDHEN and CDR2 SYDVKM. V shed 3 bases and J 7 bases; nucleotides not matched to a gene: 9. Here the CDR3 reads CASSLRGQAREQYF. CDR3 nucleotides: TGTGCCAGCAGTTTGCGCGGACAGGCTAGGGAGCAGTACTTC.

This sequence joins TRBV6-5 and TRBJ1-2; 8 positions match TRBD1. Trimming at V came to 6 bases and at J to 4 bases, leaving 4 bases not matched to a gene. CDR1 is MNHEY, CDR2 SVGAGI, per germline. The CDR3 extends over 13 amino acids. The chain's CDR3 is CASSRQGTYGYTF. The CDR3 DNA reads as TGTGCCAGCAGCCGACAGGGGACCTATGGCTACACCTTC.

The chain is built from TRBV6-1 and TRBJ2-7, with D unresolved. V was pared by 6 bases and J by 2 bases, with 11 bases between. The germline V gene encodes CDR1 MNHNS and CDR2 SASEGT. CDR3 length: 13 amino acids. The CDR3 sequence is CASSETATYEQYF. In DNA form, the CDR3 reads TGTGCCAGCAGCGAGACTGCGACCTACGAGCAGTACTTC.

The chain recombines TRBV4-1 with TRBJ1-5; D is unclear. The CDR3 covers 15 residues. Germline V gene data show CDR1 as MGHRA and CDR2 as YSYEKL. Trimming cost V 1 base and J 5 bases, with 12 bases left between them. The CDR3 sequence: CASSQVTPIDQPQHF. The CDR3 DNA is TGCGCCAGCAGCCAAGTCACCCCGATAGATCAGCCCCAGCATTTT.

The chain combines TRBV30 with TRBJ1-2; 7 bases agree with TRBD1. Germline trimming cut 0 bases from V and 3 bases from J; bases unmatched to any gene: 4. The CDR3 loop spans 14 amino acids. Germline lookup yields CDR1 GTSNPN and CDR2 SVGIG (reference sequence). The CDR3 protein is CAWSVLGQYYGYTF. The CDR3 DNA follows: TGTGCCTGGAGTGTACTGGGACAGTACTATGGCTACACCTTC.

The V gene is TRBV11-2, the J gene TRBJ1-5; the D is unclear. Trimming removed 1 base from V and 1 base from J, with 5 bases in between. Germline CDR1 reads SGHAT; CDR2 reads FQNNGV. The CDR3 contains 14 residues. As DNA, the CDR3 is TGTGCCAGCAGCTTAGGGCGGAGCAATCAGCCCCAGCATTTT. Its protein product is CASSLGRSNQPQHF.

DNA for the CDR3: TGTGCCAGCAGTTTGGCAGGGCCAGCGAACACTGAAGCTTTCTTT. Translating gives CASSLAGPANTEAFF. The chain links TRBV27 to TRBJ1-1, with a weak D call TRBD1 (5 bases). CDR1 is MNHEY and CDR2 is SMNVEV in the germline V gene (reference sequence). V was pared by 3 bases and J by 1 base, with 12 bases between. This CDR3 spans 15 amino acids.

The chain combines TRBV4-3 with TRBJ1-1, with TRBD1 as a possible D gene (5 bases). Germline CDR1 and CDR2: LGHNA and YSLEER. V was pared by 1 base and J by 1 base, with 10 bases between. CDR3 size: 15 residues. CDR3 loop: CASSQVNQGNTEAFF. CDR3 bases: TGCGCCAGCAGCCAAGTTAATCAGGGGAACACTGAAGCTTTCTTT.

V usage is TRBV11-1 and J usage is TRBJ2-3; the D is unclear. The germline gives CDR1 SGHAT, CDR2 FQDESV (reference sequence). The CDR3 has 15 amino acids. V shed 1 base and J shed 0 bases, with 8 bases lying between them. CDR3 region: CASSLGGVSTDTQYF. In nucleotides, the CDR3 is TGTGCCAGCAGCTTAGGCGGTGTTAGCACAGATACGCAGTATTTT.

The J gene is TRBJ1-2, the V gene TRBV6-5; TRBD1 aligns across 7 bases. V shed 7 bases, J shed 5 bases, and the junction held 10 bases outside the gene matches. The germline CDR1 and CDR2 sequences are MNHEY and SVGAGI. CDR3 size: 14 residues. The chain's CDR3 is CASTRDRDLYGYTF. In DNA, the CDR3 is TGTGCCAGCACCCGGGACAGAGATCTTTATGGCTACACCTTC.

This clone showed up just once. V and J are TRBV19 and TRBJ1-1; D not certain. The V gene's germline CDR1 is LNHDA and CDR2 SQIVND (reference sequence). The CDR3 is 12 amino acids. The ends were cut back, 4 bases at V and 2 bases at J, with 5 bases in the middle. The chain's CDR3 is CASSTLNTEAFF. As DNA, the CDR3 is TGTGCCAGTAGTACCCTAAACACTGAAGCTTTCTTT. The whole variable domain, remainder taken from reference TRBV19 and TRBJ1-1, is DGGITQSPKYLFRKEGQNVTLSCEQNLNHDAMYWYRQDPGQGLRLIYYSQIVNDFQKGDIAEGYSVSREKKESFPLTVTSAQKNPTAFYLCASSTLNTEAFFGQGTRLTVV.

V and J are TRBV9 and TRBJ2-3, with D possibly TRBD1 on 6 matching bases. This CDR3 comprises 15 residues. CDR1 and CDR2 (germline): SGDLS, YYNGEE. V was trimmed by 4 bases and J by 2 bases, leaving 14 bases between them. The CDR3 sequence: CASSSGAGITDTQYF. The DNA of the CDR3 is TGTGCCAGCAGCTCAGGGGCAGGGATCACAGATACGCAGTATTTT.

The chain links TRBV15 to TRBJ2-7; D unclear. In germline, CDR1 is LNHNV, CDR2 YYDKDF (reference sequence). The CDR3 consists of 14 residues. Trimming cost V 0 bases and J 4 bases, with 10 bases left between them. CDR3 amino acids: CATSRDNNVYEQYF. The CDR3 DNA is TGTGCCACCAGCAGAGATAACAATGTATACGAGCAGTACTTC.

This chain joins TRBV11-3 and TRBJ1-1, with D perhaps matching TRBD1 (6 bases). Trimming removed 0 bases from V and 0 bases from J, with 8 bases in between. CDR1 is SGHNT, CDR2 YENEEA, per germline. This CDR3 has 15 residues. The DNA for the CDR3 is TGTGCCAGCAGCTTAGAGGGACAAATGAACACTGAAGCTTTCTTT. Residues: CASSLEGQMNTEAFF.

The chain uses TRBV7-9 and TRBJ2-1; 11 nucleotides agree with TRBD2. This CDR3 comprises 16 residues. V shed 2 bases and J 8 bases; nucleotides not matched to a gene: 8. Germline CDR1 and CDR2: SEHNR and FQNEAQ (reference sequence). CDR3 region: CASSLIVSGRVDEQFF. Written as DNA, the CDR3 is TGTGCCAGCAGCTTAATCGTTAGCGGGAGGGTTGATGAGCAGTTCTTC.